The next 26 T cell receptor beta chains were all read from a single sample in a study of blood T cell repertoires in COVID-19. The data were produced by immunoSEQ multiplex PCR, yet TCRdb's version contains in-frame clones alone and is incomplete. The top ten clones hold 3.3% of a sample with about 250,000 clones, about three quarters of them seen once. The specimen was peripheral blood. All receptors derive from an elderly woman with acute or convalescent COVID-19.

Note on this clone: The CDR3 ends on some other residue instead of the conserved phenylalanine or tryptophan, so this is likely a read error. No DNA is shown, since the ends of the CDR3 on it are uncertain; the CDR3 is the one TCRdb lists. The chain couples TRBV29-1 to TRBJ1-1; TRBD1, the table's D call, was not compared with the DNA. CDR1 is SQVTM, CDR2 ANQGSEA, per germline. The CDR3 spans 13 residues, counting both ends. The CDR3 sequence is CSVLIHHRGRDPR.

The V and J genes are TRBV7-2 and TRBJ2-1; D perhaps matches TRBD1 (6 bases). Per germline, CDR1 SGHTA and CDR2 FQGNSA. Trimming stripped 2 bases from V and 4 bases from J, with 12 bases between. CDR3 size: 15 residues. Here the CDR3 reads CASSLRDTPYNEQFF. CDR3 coding DNA: TGTGCCAGCAGCTTACGGGACACACCTTACAATGAGCAGTTCTTC.

This rearrangement joins TRBV27 to TRBJ1-2; D ambiguous. CDR3 size: 13 residues. The germline V gene has CDR1 MNHEY and CDR2 SMNVEV (reference sequence). Trimming shortened V by 2 bases and J by 8 bases, and 12 bases separated the two germline ends. Written as DNA, the CDR3 is TGTGCCAGCAGTTTAACAGAGGGATCGGGCTACACCTTC. It yields the protein CASSLTEGSGYTF.

The chain has TRBV11-2 and TRBJ1-6; D remains ambiguous. The CDR3 extends over 15 amino acids. Germline V gene lookup returns CDR1 SGHAT and CDR2 FQNNGV. V dropped 1 base and J dropped 13 bases, with 17 bases sitting between them. The CDR3 coding sequence is TGTGCCAGCAGCTTAGCGGGAGGTCAGGTCCCTCCCCTCCACTTT. It specifies CASSLAGGQVPPLHF.

This clone was counted a single time. The chain carries TRBV11-2 and TRBJ2-7; 8 bases match TRBD1. J lost 5 bases, V lost 4 bases, and 7 bases had no gene match. This CDR3 spans 14 amino acids. CDR1 is SGHAT and CDR2 is FQNNGV in the germline V gene. The CDR3 is CASSWDRQADEQYF. CDR3 nucleotide sequence: TGTGCCAGCAGCTGGGACAGGCAGGCGGACGAGCAGTACTTC.

The chain employs TRBV28 and TRBJ2-3; 8 nucleotides line up with TRBD2. The junction had 10 bases not matched to a gene; V was cut back by 4 bases and J by 4 bases. The CDR3 is 16 residues long. From germline, CDR1 is MDHEN and CDR2 SYDVKM. The CDR3 DNA follows: TGTGCCAGCAGTTCAACCGGACTAGCCGAATCAGATACGCAGTATTTT. Its protein is CASSSTGLAESDTQYF.

Many counts were recorded for this clone. The chain recombines TRBV6-6 with TRBJ1-5; 7 nucleotides match TRBD1. Germline trimming cut 5 bases from V and 4 bases from J; bases unmatched to any gene: 5. Germline CDR1 reads MNHNY; CDR2 reads SVGAGI (reference sequence). CDR3 length: 14 residues. CDR3 bases: TGTGCCAGCAGTCCTCAGGGGGGAAATCAGCCCCAGCATTTT. Protein sequence: CASSPQGGNQPQHF.

V gene TRBV12-3 or TRBV12-4 combines with J gene TRBJ2-2; D uncertain. V was cut by 5 bases and J by 7 bases, with 11 bases left in between. CDR3 size: 13 residues. The CDR3 nucleotides are TGTGCCAGCAGTCCGAATCAGGTCGGGGAGCTGTTTTTT. This sequence encodes CASSPNQVGELFF.

The rearrangement joins TRBV7-9 to TRBJ1-4; no definite D call. V was pared by 5 bases and J by 8 bases, with 15 bases between. Looked up from germline, CDR1 is SEHNR and CDR2 is FQNEAQ (reference sequence). The CDR3 spans 14 residues. Written as DNA, the CDR3 is TGTGCCAGCAGCGTCCGCGGCGCCCGGGAAAAACTGTTTTTT. Its translation: CASSVRGAREKLFF.

The rearrangement uses TRBV28 and TRBJ1-2; 7 bases are shared with TRBD1. CDR1 is MDHEN and CDR2 is SYDVKM in the germline V gene. V lost 6 bases, J lost 1 base, and 5 bases stayed unmatched. CDR3 size: 14 residues. CDR3 in amino acids: CASRPGQSNYGYTF. CDR3 coding DNA: TGTGCCAGCAGACCGGGACAGAGTAACTATGGCTACACCTTC.

Only a few counts were recorded for this clone. V is TRBV7-9 and J is TRBJ1-1; 11 bases map to TRBD1. CDR3 size: 16 residues. Germline lookup yields CDR1 SEHNR and CDR2 FQNEAQ (reference sequence). J was trimmed by 5 bases and V by 5 bases; bases with no gene match: 10. CDR3 sequence reads: CASSPTQGQGGTEAFF. The CDR3 nucleotides are TGTGCCAGCAGCCCCACACAGGGACAGGGGGGGACTGAAGCTTTCTTT.

The chain couples TRBV10-3 to TRBJ2-1, with 10 bases identical to TRBD1. The germline gives CDR1 ENHRY, CDR2 SYGVKD. J was trimmed by 4 bases and V by 6 bases; bases with no gene match: 9. The CDR3 totals 16 residues. CDR3 nucleotides: TGTGCCATCAGACCTTCGACGGGACAGGGGTACAATGAGCAGTTCTTC. Protein: CAIRPSTGQGYNEQFF.

There are many counts of this clone. This chain links TRBV6-5 with TRBJ1-2, with TRBD1 identical over 8 bases. Germline loops: CDR1 MNHEY, CDR2 SVGAGI. The junction had 2 bases not matched to a gene; V was cut back by 7 bases and J by 7 bases. This CDR3 has 11 residues. The CDR3 coding sequence is TGTGCCAGCAAAGGACAGGGTGGCTACACCTTC. It encodes CASKGQGGYTF.

This chain links TRBV11-2 with TRBJ2-5, with TRBD1 matching 10 bases. The CDR3 is made up of 14 amino acids. The V segment lost 8 bases and the J segment 5 bases; nucleotides outside the gene matches: 8. The germline V gene encodes CDR1 SGHAT and CDR2 FQNNGV. CDR3 sequence reads: CASRKDRGVETQYF. CDR3 coding DNA: TGTGCCAGCCGAAAGGACAGGGGGGTGGAGACCCAGTACTTC.

As for this clone: At one boundary the junction diverges from the germline segment, which might be a read error. The V gene is TRBV27, the J gene TRBJ2-5, with a possible D match to TRBD2 (6 bases). Germline CDR1 and CDR2: MNHEY and SMNVEV (reference sequence). The CDR3 covers 13 residues. The CDR3 here is CAVAAAAEETQYF. CDR3 nucleotides: TGCGCCGTAGCGGCAGCTGCCGAAGAGACCCAGTACTTC.

The V gene is TRBV5-1, the J gene TRBJ1-1; 7 nucleotides match TRBD1. The CDR3 sequence is 14 residues long. Germline assignment: CDR1 SGHRS and CDR2 YFSETQ. V dropped 4 bases and J dropped 1; count of bases not matched to a gene: 4. The CDR3, as DNA: TGCGCCAGCAGCCCGGGACAGCCGAACACTGAAGCTTTCTTT. Its protein is CASSPGQPNTEAFF.

This clone was counted only a few times. The chain has TRBV7-2 and TRBJ2-7; 8 nucleotides agree with TRBD2. Per germline, CDR1 SGHTA and CDR2 FQGNSA. Trimming cost V 5 bases and J 4 bases; bases outside gene matches: 7. The CDR3 spans 14 residues. The CDR3: CASSAPLAGYEQYF. CDR3 bases: TGTGCCAGCAGCGCCCCTCTAGCGGGTTACGAGCAGTACTTC.

The rearrangement uses TRBV11-2 and TRBJ2-5, with 8 nucleotides matching TRBD1. The CDR3 runs 15 residues. Germline CDR1 SGHAT, CDR2 FQNNGV. V dropped 7 bases and J dropped 5; count of bases not matched to a gene: 12. The CDR3 nucleotides are TGTGCCAGCACCCGACAGGGGTTGGTCGGGGAGACCCAGTACTTC. Translated, it gives CASTRQGLVGETQYF.

In DNA form, the CDR3 reads TGTGCCAGCAGCCGCACTAGCGGGGGGGTAGGAGGCACAGATACGCAGTATTTT. Residues: CASSRTSGGVGGTDTQYF. The genes are TRBV7-8 and TRBJ2-3; 13 nucleotides agree with TRBD2. The CDR3 contains 18 residues. Germline CDR1 and CDR2: SGHVS and FQNEAQ. The ends lost 5 bases at V and 1 base at J; junction bases unmatched: 9.

This clone has only a few counts. V gene TRBV6-6 combines with J gene TRBJ1-1, with 8 nucleotides matching TRBD1. The germline V gene has CDR1 MNHNY and CDR2 SVGAGI (reference sequence). V lost 4 bases and J lost 4; bases outside the gene matches: 11. The CDR3 consists of 16 residues. Written as DNA, the CDR3 is TGTGCCAGCAGTTCACCCGAGACAGGGGTGAGCACTGAAGCTTTCTTT. Amino acid sequence: CASSSPETGVSTEAFF.

The chain couples TRBV29-1 to TRBJ2-3; the match to TRBD2 covers 12 bases. This CDR3 has 16 residues. The V segment lost 7 bases and the J segment 2 bases; nucleotides outside the gene matches: 10. Germline CDR1 and CDR2: SQVTM and ANQGSEA. CDR3 region: CSATNLAGGHTDTQYF. The CDR3 DNA reads TGCAGCGCTACCAACCTAGCGGGAGGGCACACAGATACGCAGTATTTT.

Only a few counts were recorded for this clone. The rearrangement links TRBV6-5 to TRBJ1-2; no reliable D call. V lost 3 bases and J 8 bases, leaving 13 bases between the germline ends. The CDR3 runs 13 residues. CDR1 and CDR2 (germline): MNHEY, SVGAGI. This CDR3 is CASSYRGNGGYTF. The DNA of the CDR3 is TGTGCCAGCAGTTATAGAGGGAACGGGGGCTACACCTTC.

The CDR3: CASSLAGQEGYGYTF. The CDR3 region has the DNA TGCGCCAGCAGCTTGGCAGGACAGGAGGGCTATGGCTACACCTTC. The V and J genes are TRBV5-1 and TRBJ1-2; TRBD1 aligns across 7 bases. Trimming cost V 0 bases and J 4 bases; bases outside gene matches: 6. CDR1 is SGHRS and CDR2 is YFSETQ in the germline V gene. The CDR3 is 15 amino acids.

This clone was picked up a small number of times. This chain joins TRBV10-3 and TRBJ2-3, with 7 bases matching TRBD1. There are 14 residues in the CDR3. Germline loops: CDR1 ENHRY, CDR2 SYGVKD. After removal of 6 bases from V and 2 bases from J, the junction contained 5 bases not matched to a gene. This CDR3 is CAIRGTGATDTQYF. As DNA, the CDR3 is TGTGCCATCAGAGGCACAGGGGCCACAGATACGCAGTATTTT.

The chain links TRBV24-1 to TRBJ1-2; D perhaps matches TRBD1 (5 bases). V was cut by 4 bases and J by 6 bases, with 11 bases left in between. This CDR3 is 13 amino acids long. Germline V gene sequence: CDR1 KGHDR, CDR2 SFDVKD. The DNA of the CDR3 is TGTGCCACCAGTGACACCGCGGGGGATGGCTACACCTTC. This gives the protein CATSDTAGDGYTF.

In this sample, this clone turned up once. CDR3 coding DNA: TGTGCCAGCAGCTTAGATTTGAGGTCTGTGGCTTTCTTT. Encoded protein: CASSLDLRSVAFF. This sequence joins TRBV11-2 and TRBJ1-1, with D unresolved. Germline-derived CDR1 and CDR2 are SGHAT and FQNNGV. The germline V and J ends were trimmed by 0 bases and 11 bases, with 13 bases remaining between them. The CDR3 is 13 amino acids.